A single T cell receptor beta chain is shown here with its context. TCRdb itself ran the RT-PCR reads through MiXCR, one entry per CDR3 protein. Among roughly 700,000 distinct CDR3 sequences listed, approximately 15% were seen once. The sample originates from a study of response to subunit inactivated influenza vaccine. The V and J ends lost 3 bases and 0 bases respectively, with 7 bases between them. Germline CDR1 and CDR2: MDHEN and SYDVKM. CDR3 length equals 14 residues. The origin of this receptor is a man aged 50-60 years who received an inactivated influenza vaccine. Sequencing was performed on PBMCs from blood, taken 14 to 15 days before vaccination. The V gene is TRBV28, the J gene TRBJ2-3; D not resolved. CDR3 residues: CASSFDRSTDTQYF. CDR3 nucleotides: TGTGCCAGCAGTTTCGACCGGAGCACAGATACGCAGTATTTT.